This TCR beta chain was found in a study of Ad26.COV2.S vaccination and SARS-CoV-2 variants. Study context: Administration of Ad26.COV2.S was intramuscular, either once or twice 56 days apart. General observations from the study: After vaccination, reports described spike-specific CD8+ and CD4+ T cell responses as showing substantial breadth. Vaccinees displayed broader spike-specific TCR repertoires than placebo recipients.

Looked up from germline, CDR1 is SGHNT and CDR2 is YYREEE (reference sequence). CDR3 length: 15 residues. V dropped 0 bases and J dropped 3 bases, with 10 bases sitting between them. Libraries were prepared by immunoSEQ multiplex PCR; TCRdb keeps only in-frame clonotypes and omits some of them. The table shows more than 300,000 clones, with about 86% occurring only once. Treatment denoted: around 19 received Ad26.COV2.S at low or high dose, single or two shots; about five received placebo; per-sample allocation not given. Material that was analyzed had been drawn on day 63 after the first vaccine or placebo injection. An Ad26 vector expressing Wuhan-strain SARS-CoV-2 spike served as the vaccine. In the case of this clone: Its target is unknown.

Sequencing used peripheral blood, obtained in a trial of Ad26.COV2.S vaccine versus placebo. The sequence came from a person aged 18-60 years who received the Ad26.COV2.S COVID-19 vaccine or a placebo. This chain uses TRBV5-4 with TRBJ2-1; no firm D call. The CDR3 nucleotides are TGTGCCAGCAGCTTGGCTCCGTCAGGCTACAATGAGCAGTTCTTC. This gives the protein CASSLAPSGYNEQFF.